The 11 T cell receptor beta chains given below trace back to one sample, sequenced in a study of blood T cell repertoires in COVID-19. The repertoire was sequenced with immunoSEQ multiplex PCR; TCRdb's copy has only in-frame clones and lacks some. In the table there are approximately 46,000 clones, about 91% of which are singletons. The sample comprised peripheral blood. These receptors came from a human donor in a cohort sampled during active COVID-19.

The CDR3 DNA sequence: TGTGCCAGCAGCCAATCGGACGAGCAGTACTTC. This sequence encodes CASSQSDEQYF. The genes are TRBV3-1 (or the pseudogene TRBV3-2) and TRBJ2-7; D gene uncertain. V lost 2 bases to trimming and J lost 5 bases, with 4 bases between them. CDR3 length: 11 residues. Germline CDR1 is LGHDT and CDR2 is YNNKEL (reference sequence).

The chain has TRBV11-3 and TRBJ2-3, with 9 bases that match TRBD2. The V gene's germline CDR1 is SGHNT and CDR2 YENEEA. The length of the CDR3 is 15 residues. V lost 5 bases, J lost 8 bases, and 11 bases stayed unmatched. In DNA, the CDR3 is TGTGCCAGCAGCGCAACCGGGCGGGGGGGCCTTACGCAGTATTTT. It is translated as CASSATGRGGLTQYF.

The chain couples TRBV25-1 to TRBJ1-2; perhaps TRBD1 as D (5 bases). The germline V gene has CDR1 MGHDK and CDR2 SYGVNS. Trimming took off 1 base at V and 8 bases at J, with 20 bases between the two ends. This CDR3 contains 16 residues. As DNA, the CDR3 is TGTGCCAGCAGTGAATCCCTATCAGGGAAAATTGAGGGCTACACCTTC. It is translated as CASSESLSGKIEGYTF.

The genes are TRBV30 and TRBJ1-5, with D unclear. Germline assignment: CDR1 GTSNPN and CDR2 SVGIG (reference sequence). Trimming shortened V by 2 bases and J by 7 bases, and 15 bases separated the two germline ends. CDR3 length: 14 residues. CDR3 protein: CAWSSGESNQPQHF. The DNA of the CDR3 is TGTGCCTGGAGTAGTGGGGAGTCTAACCAGCCCCAGCATTTT. Filled out from reference TRBV30 and TRBJ1-5, the complete variable domain reads SQTIHQWPATLVQPVGSPLSLECTVEGTSNPNLYWYRQAAGRGLQLLFYSVGIGQISSEVPQNLSASRPQDRQFILSSKKLLLSDSGFYLCAWSSGESNQPQHFGDGTRLSIL.

The chain combines TRBV6-5 with TRBJ1-2; D gene unclear. Germline CDR1 MNHEY, CDR2 SVGAGI. There are 11 residues in the CDR3. V was pared by 11 bases and J by 3 bases, with 10 bases between. CDR3 residues: CAAGGDYGYTF. In DNA, the CDR3 is TGTGCCGCCGGTGGTGACTATGGCTACACCTTC.

The J gene is TRBJ1-2, the V gene TRBV10-3, with 9 bases lining up with TRBD1. J lost 5 bases, V lost 6 bases, and 7 bases had no gene match. Germline-derived CDR1 and CDR2 are ENHRY and SYGVKD. The CDR3 contains 14 residues. DNA for the CDR3: TGTGCCATCAGAGAACAGGGGGCGCTGTATGGCTACACCTTC. Protein: CAIREQGALYGYTF.

The J gene is TRBJ2-3, the V gene TRBV6-6; 7 nucleotides match TRBD1. Per the germline V gene, CDR1 is MNHNY and CDR2 is SVGAGI (reference sequence). The CDR3 has 14 residues. Trimming took 5 bases from V and 1 from J; bases not matched to a gene: 3. The CDR3 sequence is CASSPGTGTDTQYF. The CDR3 nucleotides are TGTGCCAGCAGTCCCGGGACAGGCACAGATACGCAGTATTTT.

This rearrangement joins TRBV5-1 to TRBJ2-7, with no clear D. This CDR3 region has 12 residues. V was cut by 2 bases and J by 6 bases, with 9 bases left in between. Germline-derived CDR1 and CDR2 are SGHRS and YFSETQ. Here the CDR3 reads CASSFEAREQYF. CDR3 DNA sequence: TGCGCCAGCAGCTTCGAGGCGCGCGAGCAGTACTTC.

V and J are TRBV6-5 and TRBJ1-4, with TRBD1 as a possible D gene (6 bases). The germline V and J ends were trimmed by 5 bases and 9 bases, with 13 bases remaining between them. Germline V gene sequence: CDR1 MNHEY, CDR2 SVGAGI. CDR3 length: 13 amino acids. CDR3 coding DNA: TGTGCCAGCAGTCCCGGGAGGGGGAAAAAACTGTTTTTT. Translating gives CASSPGRGKKLFF.

The count of this clone is one. The rearrangement uses TRBV5-1 and TRBJ1-3, with a possible D match to TRBD1 (5 bases). In germline, CDR1 is SGHRS, CDR2 YFSETQ. With 1 base removed from V and 0 bases from J, the gap between germline ends came to 11 bases. The CDR3 has 16 amino acids. CDR3 coding DNA: TGCGCCAGCAGCTTGACAGGAGAAGCCTCTGGAAACACCATATATTTT. It translates to CASSLTGEASGNTIYF.

V and J are TRBV6-5 and TRBJ1-6; 7 bases fit TRBD1. The germline V gene encodes CDR1 MNHEY and CDR2 SVGAGI. The CDR3 totals 15 residues. V gave up 2 bases and J gave up 7 bases; unmatched junction bases: 5. The CDR3 is CASSYVGTENSPLHF. CDR3 nucleotide sequence: TGTGCCAGCAGTTACGTGGGGACAGAGAATTCACCCCTCCACTTT.